These 13 T cell receptor beta chains share one sample of origin, sequenced in a study of control samples from healthy donors and cancer patients. Profiled with immunoSEQ multiplex PCR; TCRdb holds only in-frame clones, not every one. The data contain about 80,000 clones, over 85% of them singletons. The sequenced material came from blood. These receptors originate from a man in his fifties or sixties in good health.

The rearrangement links TRBV7-9 to TRBJ1-1; D is unclear. Trimming stripped 4 bases from V and 0 bases from J, with 3 bases between. Germline V CDR1 and CDR2: SEHNR, FQNEAQ (reference sequence). The CDR3 runs to 12 residues. The CDR3 loop is CASSSVNTEAFF. The DNA for the CDR3 is TGTGCCAGCAGCTCGGTGAACACTGAAGCTTTCTTT.

This chain connects TRBV6-5 to TRBJ1-4, with 8 bases aligning to TRBD1. This CDR3 region has 15 residues. The V and J ends lost 5 bases and 3 bases, in that order; junction bases with no gene match: 5. In germline, CDR1 is MNHEY, CDR2 SVGAGI. In DNA, the CDR3 is TGTGCCAGCAGTAGAGGGACAGGATCTAATGAAAAACTGTTTTTT. Translated, it gives CASSRGTGSNEKLFF.

This sequence joins TRBV15 and TRBJ2-3; unclear D gene. The ends were cut back, 2 bases at V and 4 bases at J, with 10 bases in the middle. Germline CDR1 and CDR2: LNHNV and YYDKDF (reference sequence). CDR3 length: 14 amino acids. The CDR3 region is CATSRRTNSDTQYF. CDR3 bases: TGTGCCACCAGCAGACGGACGAACTCAGATACGCAGTATTTT.

V and J are TRBV2 and TRBJ2-7, with a possible D match to TRBD2 (5 bases). V lost 9 bases and J lost 3, with 12 bases in between. Looked up from germline, CDR1 is SNHLY and CDR2 is FYNNEI. The CDR3 sequence is 12 residues long. CDR3 bases: TGTGCCAGTCAACGGGAACGCTACGAGCAGTACTTC. It yields the protein CASQRERYEQYF. Based on the CDR3 plus reference TRBV2 and TRBJ2-7, the full variable domain is EPEVTQTPSHQVTQMGQEVILRCVPISNHLYFYWYRQILGQKVEFLVSFYNNEISEKSEIFDDQFSVERPDGSNFTLKIRSTKLEDSAMYFCASQRERYEQYFGPGTRLTVT.

The chain uses TRBV27 and TRBJ2-7; TRBD1 matches 7 bases. CDR3 length: 13 amino acids. With V trimmed by 6 bases and J by 6 bases, 8 bases remained unmatched. In germline, CDR1 is MNHEY, CDR2 SMNVEV (reference sequence). The CDR3 nucleotides are TGTGCCAGCAGACCCTACGACAGGGTCGAGCAGTACTTC. It yields the protein CASRPYDRVEQYF.

The chain recombines TRBV29-1 with TRBJ1-5; D unresolved. Looked up from germline, CDR1 is SQVTM and CDR2 is ANQGSEA. The CDR3 sequence is 12 residues long. Trimming removed 3 bases at V and 4 bases at J, with 7 bases between. The CDR3 here is CSVDRPNQPQHF. In DNA form, the CDR3 reads TGCAGCGTTGATCGCCCTAATCAGCCCCAGCATTTT.

Details on this clone: An end of the junction does not agree with germline; a read error may underlie this. This chain connects TRBV7-7 to TRBJ2-3; D not certain. There are 14 residues in the CDR3. Germline V gene lookup returns CDR1 SSHAT and CDR2 FNYEAQ (reference sequence). The CDR3 bases are TGTGCTAGCAGCCCCACTCCCGGGTCAGATACGCAGTATTTT. This encodes CASSPTPGSDTQYF.

The gene calls are TRBV9 and TRBJ2-2, with a weak D call TRBD2 (6 bases). CDR1 and CDR2 (germline): SGDLS, YYNGEE. Trimming cost V 4 bases and J 2 bases, with 15 bases left between them. The CDR3 sequence is 16 residues long. This CDR3 is CASSLGGTSNTGELFF. The CDR3 coding sequence is TGTGCCAGCAGCCTGGGCGGGACTTCCAACACCGGGGAGCTGTTTTTT.

The chain combines TRBV27 with TRBJ2-5, with 8 bases identical to TRBD1. The germline V gene has CDR1 MNHEY and CDR2 SMNVEV (reference sequence). The CDR3 has 19 amino acids. After removal of 6 bases from V and 1 base from J, the junction contained 19 bases not matched to a gene. The CDR3 DNA is TGTGCCAGCAGCTCCCGGCCTATCATAGACAGGGGTTTCCAAGAGACCCAGTACTTC. As protein: CASSSRPIIDRGFQETQYF.

The chain has TRBV18 and TRBJ1-4; the D is unclear. CDR1 is KGHSH, CDR2 LQKENI, per germline. The CDR3 is 14 amino acids. V lost 0 bases to trimming and J lost 5 bases, with 7 bases between them. CDR3 nucleotide sequence: TGTGCCAGCTCACCACCATCAGCGAATGAAAAACTGTTTTTT. Amino acid sequence: CASSPPSANEKLFF.

This clone was found once. Germline and junction disagree at one end, which may indicate a read error. The chain employs TRBV7-7 and TRBJ2-3; D remains ambiguous. Germline loops: CDR1 SSHAT, CDR2 FNYEAQ (reference sequence). CDR3 length equals 15 residues. DNA for the CDR3: TGTGCTAGCAGCTTAGATAGTTTATCCACAGATACGCAGTATTTT. It encodes CASSLDSLSTDTQYF.

The chain recombines TRBV18 with TRBJ1-1, with D maybe TRBD1 (5 bases). Germline V gives CDR1 KGHSH, CDR2 LQKENI. This CDR3 region has 15 residues. Between the trimmed V and J ends, which lost 6 bases and 0 bases, there was a span of 14 bases. The DNA of the CDR3 is TGTGCCAGCTCCCTGGGGGATGGCATGAACACTGAAGCTTTCTTT. This gives the protein CASSLGDGMNTEAFF. Full variable domain (outside the CDR3, taken from reference TRBV18 and TRBJ1-1): NAGVMQNPRHLVRRRGQEARLRCSPMKGHSHVYWYRQLPEEGLKFMVYLQKENIIDESGMPKERFSAEFPKEGPSILRIQQVVRGDSAAYFCASSLGDGMNTEAFFGQGTRLTVV.

The genes are TRBV2 and TRBJ1-1; 10 nucleotides align to TRBD1. Unmatched junction bases numbered 7, after V lost 10 bases and J lost 2 bases. The germline V gene has CDR1 SNHLY and CDR2 FYNNEI. The CDR3 is 14 amino acids. The CDR3 spells CANLRDRGNTEAFF. CDR3 DNA sequence: TGTGCCAACCTCCGGGACAGGGGAAACACTGAAGCTTTCTTT.